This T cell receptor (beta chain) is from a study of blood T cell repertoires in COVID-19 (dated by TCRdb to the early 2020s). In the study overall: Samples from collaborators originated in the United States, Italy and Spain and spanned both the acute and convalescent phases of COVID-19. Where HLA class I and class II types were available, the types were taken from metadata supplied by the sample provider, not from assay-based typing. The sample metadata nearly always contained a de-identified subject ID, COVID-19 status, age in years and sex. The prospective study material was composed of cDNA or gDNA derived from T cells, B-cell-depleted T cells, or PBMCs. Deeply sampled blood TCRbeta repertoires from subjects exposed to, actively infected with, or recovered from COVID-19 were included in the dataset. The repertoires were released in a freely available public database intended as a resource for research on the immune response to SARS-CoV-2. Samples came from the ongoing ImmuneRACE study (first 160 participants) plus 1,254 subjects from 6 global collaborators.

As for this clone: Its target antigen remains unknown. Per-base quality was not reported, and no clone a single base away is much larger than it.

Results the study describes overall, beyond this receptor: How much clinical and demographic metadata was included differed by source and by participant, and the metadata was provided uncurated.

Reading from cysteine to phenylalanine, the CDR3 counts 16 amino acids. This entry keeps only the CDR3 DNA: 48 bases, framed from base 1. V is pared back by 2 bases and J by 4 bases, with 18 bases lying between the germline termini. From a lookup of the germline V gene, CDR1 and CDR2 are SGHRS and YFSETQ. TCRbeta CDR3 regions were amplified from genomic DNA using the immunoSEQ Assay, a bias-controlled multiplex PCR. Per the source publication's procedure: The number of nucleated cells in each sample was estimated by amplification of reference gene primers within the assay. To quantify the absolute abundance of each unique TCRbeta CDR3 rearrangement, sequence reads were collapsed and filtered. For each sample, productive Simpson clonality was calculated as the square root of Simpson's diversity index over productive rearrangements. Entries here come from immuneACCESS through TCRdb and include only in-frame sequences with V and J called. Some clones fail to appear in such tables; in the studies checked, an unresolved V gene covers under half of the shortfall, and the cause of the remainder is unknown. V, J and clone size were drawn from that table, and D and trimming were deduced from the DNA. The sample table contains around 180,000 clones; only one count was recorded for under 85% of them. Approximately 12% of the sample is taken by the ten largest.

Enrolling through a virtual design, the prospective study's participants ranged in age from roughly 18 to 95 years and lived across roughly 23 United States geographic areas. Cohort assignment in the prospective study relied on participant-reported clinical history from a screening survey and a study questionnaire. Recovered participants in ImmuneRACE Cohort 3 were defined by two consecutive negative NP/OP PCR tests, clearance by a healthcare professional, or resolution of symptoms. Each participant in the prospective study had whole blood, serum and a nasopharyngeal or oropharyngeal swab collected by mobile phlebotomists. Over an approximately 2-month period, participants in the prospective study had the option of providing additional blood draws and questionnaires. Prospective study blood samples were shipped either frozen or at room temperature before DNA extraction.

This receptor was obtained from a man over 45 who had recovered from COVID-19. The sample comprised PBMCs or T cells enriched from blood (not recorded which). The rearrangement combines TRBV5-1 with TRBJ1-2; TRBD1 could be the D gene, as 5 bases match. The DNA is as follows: TGCGCCAGCAGCTTAGGGAGGGAGGGGCCGTCCTATGGCTACACCTTC. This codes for CASSLGREGPSYGYTF.